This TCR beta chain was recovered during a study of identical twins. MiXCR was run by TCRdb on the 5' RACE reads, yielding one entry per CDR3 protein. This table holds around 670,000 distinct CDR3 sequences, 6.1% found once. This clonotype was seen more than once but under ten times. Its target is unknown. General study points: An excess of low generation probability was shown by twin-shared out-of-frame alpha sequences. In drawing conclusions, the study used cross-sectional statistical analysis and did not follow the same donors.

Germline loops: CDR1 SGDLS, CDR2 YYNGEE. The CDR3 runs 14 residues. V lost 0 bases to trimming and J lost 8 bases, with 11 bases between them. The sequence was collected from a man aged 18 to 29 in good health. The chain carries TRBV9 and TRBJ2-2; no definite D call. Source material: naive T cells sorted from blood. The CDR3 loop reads CASSVEAVLGELFF. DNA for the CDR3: TGTGCCAGCAGCGTAGAGGCGGTTTTAGGGGAGCTGTTTTTT.